This T cell receptor beta chain stems from a study of blood T cells in healthy people across ages (dated by TCRdb to about 2015). As for the study more broadly: In model experiments, template switching captured roughly one uniquely barcoded TCR beta cDNA molecule for every two T cells. The study measured age-related changes in TCR beta repertoire diversity using deep sequencing normalized with unique cDNA molecular identifiers. The donors were split into four age groups: young (average about 15 years), middle-aged (39), aged (62) and long-lived (roughly 86). To avoid experimental bias, donors of different ages were distributed randomly across sequencing lanes. The study analyzed two additional independent replicas of 1 million unique cDNA reads from the same blood draw for two donors, one aged 18 to 29 and one aged 80 or older.

The CDR3 sequence holds 10 residues, the cysteine and phenylalanine included. The read is trimmed to its CDR3 DNA, 30 bases read in frame from base 1. Systemically healthy Caucasian individuals from Russia, some 38 in total and aged roughly 6 to 100 years, were included as donors. Approximately 9.3 milliliters of peripheral blood were drawn from each donor into EDTA-treated Vacutainer tubes. Ficoll-Paque density-gradient centrifugation was used to isolate PBMCs, with at least 7 million per sample. Total RNA was extracted from PBMCs with Trizol reagent, with at least 6 micrograms obtained per sample. For every donor, flow cytometry on a PBMC aliquot measured the percentage of naive CD45RAhigh/CD27high T cells. Overall study outcomes, separate from this receptor: Because donor CMV infection status was unknown, age-related changes in expanded clonotypes were potentially confounded. Estimates of total diversity based on one million sequenced T cells were considered lower bounds and underestimates. A strong correlation was found between observed TCR beta diversity and the percentage of naive T cells measured by flow cytometry. Compared with the aged group, the long-lived group had more naive CD4+ T cells, fewer expanded clones and increased TCR diversity, suggesting age selection. As age increased, observed TCR beta diversity per million T cells dropped in a roughly linear way, and a significant reduction was already evident by age 40. Since profiling was done on bulk unsorted PBMCs, naive and antigen-experienced compartments could not be conclusively compared.

This clonotype has more than one count but fewer than ten. Its antigen is not yet known. No much larger clonotype is one base removed from it; base qualities were not supplied. Libraries came from 5' RACE. Sequencing was performed on an Illumina HiSeq 2500. A second PCR of roughly 7 to 11 cycles was performed with a sample-barcoded 5' primer and a J-beta primer mix. A unique molecular identifier was introduced onto each TCR beta cDNA molecule by a template-switch 5' adaptor carrying 12 random nucleotides. Each sample yielded at least 2.5 million CDR3-containing paired-end reads. The Mint cDNA synthesis kit, primed by a TRBC-specific oligonucleotide, was used to synthesize first-strand cDNA from all RNA. Following uracil-DNA glycosylase treatment, a first 18-cycle PCR with universal primers M1SS and BC2_uni_R was performed on all cDNA. Per the authors' processing: Normalization of each sample was performed by random selection of 1 million high-quality reads, each carrying a distinct molecular identifier. Instead of being binned into consensus sequences, reads that shared molecular identifiers were thrown out. MiTCR, with a Q25 quality threshold and the strictest error-elimination algorithm, was used for CDR3 identification, clonotype clustering and error correction. Lower-bound total TCR beta diversity was estimated with a nonparametric unseen species model using Euler transformation. TCRdb trimmed the raw reads at Q25, called clones with MiXCR and kept productive beta chains. Each entry merges the rows of one CDR3 protein and shows their most common DNA and genes. These V and J calls rely on TCRdb rather than the paper's analysis. This sample lists approximately 810,000 distinct CDR3 sequences; 29% were detected once. The ten largest clones take up approximately 15% of the sample.

This sequence originates from a woman at least 80 years old in good health. This chain is built from TRBV3-2 and TRBJ1-2; TRBD1, the table's D call, lacks a check against the DNA. TRBV3-2 is flagged as a pseudogene. Sequencing was performed on blood. DNA sequence: TGTGCCAGCAGCCAACGGACAGTCACCTTC. The resulting protein is CASSQRTVTF.